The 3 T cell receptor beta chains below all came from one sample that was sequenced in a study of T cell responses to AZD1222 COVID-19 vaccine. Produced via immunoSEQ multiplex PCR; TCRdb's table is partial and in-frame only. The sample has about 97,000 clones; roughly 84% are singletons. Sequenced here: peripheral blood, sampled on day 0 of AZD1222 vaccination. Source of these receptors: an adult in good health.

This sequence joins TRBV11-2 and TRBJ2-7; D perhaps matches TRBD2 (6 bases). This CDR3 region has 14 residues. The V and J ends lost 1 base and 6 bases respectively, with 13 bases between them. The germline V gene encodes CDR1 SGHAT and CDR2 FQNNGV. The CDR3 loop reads CASSLGTGSLEQYF. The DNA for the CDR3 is TGTGCCAGCAGCTTAGGGACCGGGAGCCTCGAGCAGTACTTC.

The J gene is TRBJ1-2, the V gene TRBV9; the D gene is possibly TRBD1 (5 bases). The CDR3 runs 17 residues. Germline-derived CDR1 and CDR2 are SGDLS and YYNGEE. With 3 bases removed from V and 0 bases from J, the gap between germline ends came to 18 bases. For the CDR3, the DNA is TGTGCCAGCAGCGCCCCCATGGGACTGGGAGCTAACTATGGCTACACCTTC. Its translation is CASSAPMGLGANYGYTF.

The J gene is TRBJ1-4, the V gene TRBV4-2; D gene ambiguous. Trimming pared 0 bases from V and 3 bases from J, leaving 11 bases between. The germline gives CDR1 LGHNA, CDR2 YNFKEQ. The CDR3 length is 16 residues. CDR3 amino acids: CASSQDLRMANEKLFF. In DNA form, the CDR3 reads TGTGCCAGCAGCCAAGATCTGAGGATGGCTAATGAAAAACTGTTTTTT.